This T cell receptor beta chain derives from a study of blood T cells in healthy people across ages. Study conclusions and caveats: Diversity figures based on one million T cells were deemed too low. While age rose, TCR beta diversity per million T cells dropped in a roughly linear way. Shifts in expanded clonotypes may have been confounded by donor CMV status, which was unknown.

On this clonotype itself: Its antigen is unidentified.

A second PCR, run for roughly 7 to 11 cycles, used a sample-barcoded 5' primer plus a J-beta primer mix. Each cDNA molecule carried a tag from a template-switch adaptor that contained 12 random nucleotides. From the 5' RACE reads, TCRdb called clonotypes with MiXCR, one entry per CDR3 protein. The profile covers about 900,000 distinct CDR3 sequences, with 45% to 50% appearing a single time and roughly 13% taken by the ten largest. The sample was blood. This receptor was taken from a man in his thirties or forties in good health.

CDR3: CAWSPPGSGREQYF. In nucleotides, the CDR3 is TGTGCCTGGAGTCCCCCCGGGAGCGGGAGAGAGCAGTACTTC. The chain employs TRBV30 and TRBJ2-5; 8 bases agree with TRBD2. The V segment lost 2 bases and the J segment 11 bases; nucleotides outside the gene matches: 13. Germline V gene lookup returns CDR1 GTSNPN and CDR2 SVGIG (reference sequence). CDR3 length: 14 amino acids. The full variable domain, rest sourced from reference TRBV30 and TRBJ2-5, is SQTIHQWPATLVQPVGSPLSLECTVEGTSNPNLYWYRQAAGRGLQLLFYSVGIGQISSEVPQNLSASRPQDRQFILSSKKLLLSDSGFYLCAWSPPGSGREQYFGPGTRLLVL.